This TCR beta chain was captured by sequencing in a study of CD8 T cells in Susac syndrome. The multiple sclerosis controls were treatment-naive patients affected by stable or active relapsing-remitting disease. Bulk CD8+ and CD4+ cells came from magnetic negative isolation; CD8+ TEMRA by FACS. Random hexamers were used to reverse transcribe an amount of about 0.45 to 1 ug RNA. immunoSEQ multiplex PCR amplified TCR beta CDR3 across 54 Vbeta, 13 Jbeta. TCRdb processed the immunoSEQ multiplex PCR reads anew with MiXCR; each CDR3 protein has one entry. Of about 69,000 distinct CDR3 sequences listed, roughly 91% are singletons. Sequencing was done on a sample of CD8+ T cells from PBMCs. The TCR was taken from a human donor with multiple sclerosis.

CDR3 DNA sequence: TGTGCCAGCAGCTCGATACTCGACTCCTACAATGAGCAGTTCTTC. Residues: CASSSILDSYNEQFF. The V and J genes are TRBV5-6 and TRBJ2-1; no clear D gene. V was cut by 3 bases and J by 0 bases, with 10 bases left in between. This CDR3 spans 15 amino acids. Germline CDR1 SGHDT, CDR2 YYEEEE.